These 19 T cell receptor beta chains were sequenced from one sample in a study of OX40 agonist ivuxolimab in advanced cancers. Using immunoSEQ multiplex PCR, the repertoire was profiled, and TCRdb retains in-frame clones only, with some absent. Of over 45,000 clones in the sample, 83% were seen once. Sequences were derived from CD4+ or CD8+ T cells sorted from blood, sampled in a trial of the OX40 agonist ivuxolimab. The source is an adult with an advanced solid tumor such as melanoma, head and neck, liver or kidney cancer.

V gene TRBV6-5 combines with J gene TRBJ1-1, with D possibly TRBD1 on 6 matching bases. The length of the CDR3 is 15 residues. Germline V lookup: CDR1 MNHEY, CDR2 SVGAGI. Trimming removed 0 bases at V and 0 bases at J, with 8 bases between. CDR3 amino acids: CASSYSGHLNTEAFF. CDR3 DNA: TGTGCCAGCAGTTACTCGGGACATCTGAACACTGAAGCTTTCTTT.

This chain links TRBV7-2 with TRBJ2-7, with 7 bases fitting TRBD2. CDR3 length: 15 amino acids. Germline V gives CDR1 SGHTA, CDR2 FQGNSA. The junction had 7 bases not matched to a gene; V was cut back by 5 bases and J by 0 bases. CDR3 nucleotides: TGTGCCAGCAGCCCCGGGGGGATCAGCTCCTACGAGCAGTACTTC. Translation: CASSPGGISSYEQYF.

The rearrangement links TRBV6-5 to TRBJ1-1; D is unresolved. The length of the CDR3 is 14 residues. Germline V gene data show CDR1 as MNHEY and CDR2 as SVGAGI. V shed 6 bases and J shed 3 bases, with 14 bases lying between them. CDR3 region: CASRPRAADTEAFF. In DNA, the CDR3 is TGTGCCAGCAGACCGCGGGCCGCGGACACTGAAGCTTTCTTT.

The V call is TRBV6-1, the J call TRBJ2-7; 11 bases agree with TRBD1. CDR1 is MNHNS and CDR2 is SASEGT in the germline V gene. The length of the CDR3 is 15 residues. With V trimmed by 7 bases and J by 7 bases, 12 bases remained unmatched. CDR3 DNA: TGTGCCAGCAAGGTTGGACAGGGGGCTACATGGGAGCAGTACTTC. It translates to CASKVGQGATWEQYF.

V gene TRBV5-1 combines with J gene TRBJ1-5; weak D call: TRBD1 (6 bases). V was trimmed by 0 bases and J by 0 bases, leaving 10 bases between them. The CDR3 covers 16 residues. In germline, CDR1 is SGHRS, CDR2 YFSETQ. The CDR3, as DNA: TGCGCCAGCAGCTTGGACCCAGGGGATAGCAATCAGCCCCAGCATTTT. Its protein is CASSLDPGDSNQPQHF.

V is TRBV18 and J is TRBJ2-1; TRBD2 aligns across 9 bases. This CDR3 is built from 14 residues. Germline V CDR1 and CDR2: KGHSH, LQKENI. The V segment lost 2 bases and the J segment 7 bases; nucleotides outside the gene matches: 3. The CDR3, as DNA: TGTGCCAGCTCACCAGGGACTAGCCGTAATGAGCAGTTCTTC. This gives the protein CASSPGTSRNEQFF. The complete variable domain, with remaining parts taken from reference TRBV18 and TRBJ2-1, reads NAGVMQNPRHLVRRRGQEARLRCSPMKGHSHVYWYRQLPEEGLKFMVYLQKENIIDESGMPKERFSAEFPKEGPSILRIQQVVRGDSAAYFCASSPGTSRNEQFFGPGTRLTVL.

The V and J genes are TRBV10-1 and TRBJ2-1; 11 nucleotides align to TRBD2. The junction had 0 bases not matched to a gene; V was cut back by 3 bases and J by 8 bases. Per germline, CDR1 WNHNN and CDR2 SYGVQD (reference sequence). The CDR3 consists of 13 residues. The CDR3 DNA follows: TGCGCCAGCAGTGAACTAGCGGGGGATGAGCAGTTCTTC. As protein: CASSELAGDEQFF.

This rearrangement joins TRBV30 to TRBJ1-1, with TRBD1 identical over 8 bases. CDR3 length: 14 amino acids. The V and J ends lost 8 bases and 6 bases, in that order; junction bases with no gene match: 14. The germline V gene encodes CDR1 GTSNPN and CDR2 SVGIG (reference sequence). The CDR3, as DNA: TGTGCCATACAACCACAGGGGGATGGATCTGAAGCTTTCTTT. This encodes CAIQPQGDGSEAFF.

The rearrangement joins TRBV4-3 to TRBJ2-3; maybe TRBD1 (6 bases). V gave up 2 bases and J gave up 1 base, with 10 bases separating them. This CDR3 comprises 15 residues. The germline V gene encodes CDR1 LGHNA and CDR2 YSLEER. The CDR3, as DNA: TGCGCCAGCAGCCAAAGCCCAGGGGGCACAGATACGCAGTATTTT. Encoded protein: CASSQSPGGTDTQYF.

CDR3 nucleotide sequence: TGCGCCAGCAGCCAAGACGGGCTTAGCAATCAGCCCCAGCATTTT. Translated, it gives CASSQDGLSNQPQHF. V gene TRBV4-3 combines with J gene TRBJ1-5; D gene uncertain. The CDR3 totals 15 residues. From germline, CDR1 is LGHNA and CDR2 YSLEER. V lost 0 bases, J lost 0 bases, and 6 bases lay in between.

This clone was recorded a few times. The gene calls are TRBV20-1 and TRBJ1-2; TRBD1 might be the D (5 bases). Between the trimmed V and J ends, which lost 3 bases and 4 bases, there was a span of 6 bases. The CDR3 has 11 residues. Per the germline V gene, CDR1 is DFQATT and CDR2 is SNEGSKA (reference sequence). For the CDR3, the DNA is TGCAGTGCTAGGGGGCCCTATGGCTACACCTTC. Protein product: CSARGPYGYTF.

The J gene is TRBJ1-1, the V gene TRBV10-1; D is undetermined. The CDR3 spans 13 residues. V dropped 6 bases and J dropped 3 bases, with 11 bases sitting between them. CDR1 WNHNN and CDR2 SYGVQD come from the germline V gene (reference sequence). The CDR3 reads CASRLGPDTEAFF. The DNA of the CDR3 is TGCGCCAGCAGACTCGGGCCCGACACTGAAGCTTTCTTT.

This sequence joins TRBV2 and TRBJ2-2, with D maybe TRBD2 (7 bases). The germline V gene has CDR1 SNHLY and CDR2 FYNNEI. Trimming stripped 5 bases from V and 5 bases from J, with 15 bases between. The CDR3 is 15 residues long. CDR3 sequence: CASSQMGGGTGELFF. DNA of the CDR3: TGTGCCAGCAGTCAAATGGGAGGGGGTACCGGGGAGCTGTTTTTT.

The CDR3 here is CASSLSMGGSYEQYF. The CDR3 nucleotides are TGTGCCAGCAGCTTGTCAATGGGAGGCTCCTACGAGCAGTACTTC. This chain joins TRBV7-9 and TRBJ2-7, with D maybe TRBD2 (6 bases). V shed 3 bases and J shed 0 bases, with 12 bases lying between them. The CDR3 covers 15 residues. The germline V gene encodes CDR1 SEHNR and CDR2 FQNEAQ (reference sequence).

The rearrangement joins TRBV7-2 to TRBJ1-5, with no clear D. The V gene's germline CDR1 is SGHTA and CDR2 FQGNSA. Trimming pared 5 bases from V and 4 bases from J, leaving 6 bases between. The CDR3 is made up of 12 amino acids. The CDR3 spells CASSPANQPQHF. In nucleotides, the CDR3 is TGTGCCAGCAGCCCGGCAAATCAGCCCCAGCATTTT. The full variable domain, in which reference TRBV7-2 and TRBJ1-5 provide the parts outside the CDR3, is GAGVSQSPSNKVTEKGKDVELRCDPISGHTALYWYRQSLGQGLEFLIYFQGNSAPDKSGLPSDRFSAERTGGSVSTLTIQRTQQEDSAVYLCASSPANQPQHFGDGTRLSIL.

The rearrangement links TRBV5-1 to TRBJ1-1, with unresolved D. Per germline, CDR1 SGHRS and CDR2 YFSETQ. This CDR3 comprises 13 residues. V lost 1 base, J lost 2 bases, and 6 bases lay in between. For the CDR3, the DNA is TGCGCCAGCAGCTTGCTACTCAACACTGAAGCTTTCTTT. This gives the protein CASSLLLNTEAFF.

Only one count was recorded for this clone. The genes are TRBV5-6 and TRBJ1-6; D ambiguous. The CDR3 totals 16 residues. Trimming left V 4 bases short and J 0 bases short, with 11 bases between. The germline CDR1 and CDR2 sequences are SGHDT and YYEEEE. The CDR3 DNA reads TGTGCCAGCAGCCCGGGTAGGAGCTCCTATAATTCACCCCTCCACTTT. It encodes CASSPGRSSYNSPLHF.

This chain joins TRBV19 and TRBJ2-1; 7 bases are a match to TRBD1. CDR1 is LNHDA and CDR2 is SQIVND in the germline V gene (reference sequence). CDR3 size: 14 residues. The ends lost 8 bases at V and 2 bases at J; junction bases unmatched: 6. The CDR3 sequence is CASPGTATYNEQFF. The CDR3, as DNA: TGTGCCAGTCCCGGGACAGCCACCTACAATGAGCAGTTCTTC.

This clone was counted a few times. This chain links TRBV4-3 with TRBJ2-3, with 9 bases aligning to TRBD2. Trimming removed 4 bases from V and 2 bases from J; junction bases left unmatched: 7. This CDR3 has 16 amino acids. Germline CDR1 is LGHNA and CDR2 is YSLEER. The CDR3 bases are TGCGCCAGCAGCCGGTCCCAGCGGGGGGACACAGATACGCAGTATTTT. It specifies CASSRSQRGDTDTQYF.